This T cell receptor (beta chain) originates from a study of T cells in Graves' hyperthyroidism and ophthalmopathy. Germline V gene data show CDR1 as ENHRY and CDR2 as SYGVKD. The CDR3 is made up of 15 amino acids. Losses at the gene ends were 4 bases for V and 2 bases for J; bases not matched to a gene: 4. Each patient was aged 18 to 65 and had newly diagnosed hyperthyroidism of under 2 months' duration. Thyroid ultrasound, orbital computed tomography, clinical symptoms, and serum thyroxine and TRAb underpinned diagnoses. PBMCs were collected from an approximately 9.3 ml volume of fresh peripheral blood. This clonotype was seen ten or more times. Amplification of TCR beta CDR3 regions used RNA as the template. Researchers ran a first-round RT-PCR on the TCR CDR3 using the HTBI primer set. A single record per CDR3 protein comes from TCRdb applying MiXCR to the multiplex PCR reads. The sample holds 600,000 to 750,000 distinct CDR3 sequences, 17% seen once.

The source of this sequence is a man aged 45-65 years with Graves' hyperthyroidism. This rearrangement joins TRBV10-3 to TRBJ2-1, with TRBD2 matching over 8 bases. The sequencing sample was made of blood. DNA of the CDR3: TGTGCCATCAGTGGGACTAGCCCTACCTACAATGAGCAGTTCTTC. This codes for CAISGTSPTYNEQFF.